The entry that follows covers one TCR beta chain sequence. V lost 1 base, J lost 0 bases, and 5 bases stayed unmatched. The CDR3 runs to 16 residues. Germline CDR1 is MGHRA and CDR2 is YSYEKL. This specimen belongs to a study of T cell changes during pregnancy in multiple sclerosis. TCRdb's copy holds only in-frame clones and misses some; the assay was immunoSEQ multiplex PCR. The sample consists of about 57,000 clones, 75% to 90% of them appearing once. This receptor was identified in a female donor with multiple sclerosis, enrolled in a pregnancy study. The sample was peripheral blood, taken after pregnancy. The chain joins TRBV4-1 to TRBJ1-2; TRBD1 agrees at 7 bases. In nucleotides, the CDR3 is TGCGCCAGCAGCCAAGGGACAGGAAGGACTAACTATGGCTACACCTTC. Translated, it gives CASSQGTGRTNYGYTF.